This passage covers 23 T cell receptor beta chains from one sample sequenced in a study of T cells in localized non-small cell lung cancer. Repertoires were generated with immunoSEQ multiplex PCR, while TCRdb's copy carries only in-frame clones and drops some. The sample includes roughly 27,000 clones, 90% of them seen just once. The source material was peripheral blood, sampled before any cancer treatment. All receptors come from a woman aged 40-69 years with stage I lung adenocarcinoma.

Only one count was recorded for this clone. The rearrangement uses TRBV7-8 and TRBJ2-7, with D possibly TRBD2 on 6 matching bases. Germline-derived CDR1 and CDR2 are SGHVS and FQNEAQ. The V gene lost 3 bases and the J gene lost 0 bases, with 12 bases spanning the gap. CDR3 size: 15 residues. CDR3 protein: CASSLGGRVSYEQYF. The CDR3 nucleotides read TGTGCCAGCAGCTTGGGGGGTAGGGTCTCCTACGAGCAGTACTTC.

CDR3: CASSLDTGRRTEAFF. For the CDR3, the DNA is TGTGCCAGCAGCTTAGACACGGGTCGTCGGACTGAAGCTTTCTTT. The chain joins TRBV7-2 to TRBJ1-1; no clear D. CDR1 is SGHTA, CDR2 FQGNSA, per germline. The CDR3 runs to 15 residues. The ends were cut back, 1 base at V and 5 bases at J, with 14 bases in the middle.

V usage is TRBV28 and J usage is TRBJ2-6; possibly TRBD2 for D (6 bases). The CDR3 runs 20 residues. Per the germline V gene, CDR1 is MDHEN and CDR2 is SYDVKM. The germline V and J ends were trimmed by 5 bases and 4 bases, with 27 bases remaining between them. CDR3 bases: TGTGCCAGCAGTCCTCTTCCCAGACTAGGGCTCAGGGTGGGGGCCAACGTCCTGACTTTC. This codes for CASSPLPRLGLRVGANVLTF.

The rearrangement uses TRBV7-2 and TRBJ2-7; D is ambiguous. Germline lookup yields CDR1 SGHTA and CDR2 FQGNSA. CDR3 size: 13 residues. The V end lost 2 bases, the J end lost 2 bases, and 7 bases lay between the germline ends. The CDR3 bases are TGTGCCAGCAGCTTAACCACGACCTACGAGCAGTACTTC. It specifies CASSLTTTYEQYF.

The CDR3 DNA is TGTGCCAGCAGCTTGGGGTACCAGAGCGATGAGCAGTTCTTC. It codes for CASSLGYQSDEQFF. The chain uses TRBV7-2 and TRBJ2-1; no firm D call. The V end was cut by 3 bases, the J end by 8 bases, with 14 bases between. Germline V gene lookup returns CDR1 SGHTA and CDR2 FQGNSA. There are 14 residues in the CDR3. The complete variable domain, with remaining parts taken from reference TRBV7-2 and TRBJ2-1, reads GAGVSQSPSNKVTEKGKDVELRCDPISGHTALYWYRQSLGQGLEFLIYFQGNSAPDKSGLPSDRFSAERTGGSVSTLTIQRTQQEDSAVYLCASSLGYQSDEQFFGPGTRLTVL.

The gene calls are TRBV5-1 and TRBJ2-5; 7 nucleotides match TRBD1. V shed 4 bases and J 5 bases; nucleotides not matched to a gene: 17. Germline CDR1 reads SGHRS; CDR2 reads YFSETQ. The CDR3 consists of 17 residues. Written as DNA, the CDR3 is TGCGCCAGCAGCCCCTTGACTTTCGACAGGGTGGGGGAGACCCAGTACTTC. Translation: CASSPLTFDRVGETQYF.

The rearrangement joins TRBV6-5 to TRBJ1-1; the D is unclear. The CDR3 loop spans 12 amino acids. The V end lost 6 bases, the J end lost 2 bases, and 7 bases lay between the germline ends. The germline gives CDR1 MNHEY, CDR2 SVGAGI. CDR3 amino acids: CASREINTEAFF. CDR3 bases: TGTGCCAGCAGGGAGATAAACACTGAAGCTTTCTTT.

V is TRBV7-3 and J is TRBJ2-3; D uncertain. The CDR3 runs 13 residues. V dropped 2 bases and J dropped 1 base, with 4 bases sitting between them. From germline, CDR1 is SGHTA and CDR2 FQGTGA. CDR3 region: CASSLARTDTQYF. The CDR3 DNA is TGTGCCAGCAGCTTAGCCCGCACAGATACGCAGTATTTT.

This CDR3 is CASSYLGKRERYEQYF. The CDR3 region has the DNA TGTGCCAGCAGCTACTTAGGAAAGCGGGAGAGGTACGAGCAGTACTTC. The chain is built from TRBV11-2 and TRBJ2-7; 8 nucleotides line up with TRBD2. V trimming: 4 bases; J trimming: 4 bases; junction bases outside the gene matches: 12. Germline V gene data show CDR1 as SGHAT and CDR2 as FQNNGV. The CDR3 contains 16 residues.

The chain's CDR3 is CASSDSGGLDTQYF. CDR3 coding DNA: TGTGCCAGCAGTGACTCGGGAGGGTTGGATACGCAGTATTTT. The chain carries TRBV25-1 and TRBJ2-3, with 8 bases matching TRBD2. Germline CDR1 is MGHDK and CDR2 is SYGVNS. The junction had 5 bases not matched to a gene; V was cut back by 3 bases and J by 6 bases. This CDR3 is 14 amino acids long.

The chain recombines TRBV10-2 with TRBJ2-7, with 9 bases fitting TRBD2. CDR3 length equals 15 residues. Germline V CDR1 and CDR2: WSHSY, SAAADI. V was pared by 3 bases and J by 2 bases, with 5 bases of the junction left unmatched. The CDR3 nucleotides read TGCGCCAGCAGTGAAGGGGCGGGGGGGCCCTACGAGCAGTACTTC. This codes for CASSEGAGGPYEQYF.

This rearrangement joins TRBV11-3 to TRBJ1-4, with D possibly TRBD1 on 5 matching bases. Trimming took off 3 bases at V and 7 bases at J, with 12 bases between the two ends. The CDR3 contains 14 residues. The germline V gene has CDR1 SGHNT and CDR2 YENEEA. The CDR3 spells CASSFGFRGEKLFF. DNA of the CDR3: TGTGCCAGCAGCTTCGGATTTAGGGGTGAAAAACTGTTTTTT. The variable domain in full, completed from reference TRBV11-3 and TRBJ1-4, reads EAGVVQSPRYKIIEKKQPVAFWCNPISGHNTLYWYLQNLGQGPELLIRYENEEAVDDSQLPKDRFSAERLKGVDSTLKIQPAELGDSAVYLCASSFGFRGEKLFFGSGTQLSVL.

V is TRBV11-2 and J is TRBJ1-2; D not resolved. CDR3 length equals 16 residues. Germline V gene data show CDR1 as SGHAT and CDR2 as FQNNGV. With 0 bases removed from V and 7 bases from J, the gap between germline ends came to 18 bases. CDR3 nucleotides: TGTGCCAGCAGCTTAGATTATACCAGTCGAAGCCTTGGCTACACCTTC. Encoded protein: CASSLDYTSRSLGYTF.

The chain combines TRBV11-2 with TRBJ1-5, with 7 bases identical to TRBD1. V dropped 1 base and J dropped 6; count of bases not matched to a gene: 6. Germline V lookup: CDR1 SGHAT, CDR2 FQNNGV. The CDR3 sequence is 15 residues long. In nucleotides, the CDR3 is TGTGCCAGCAGCTTAGGACAGGGACAAGGTCAGCCCCAGCATTTT. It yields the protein CASSLGQGQGQPQHF.

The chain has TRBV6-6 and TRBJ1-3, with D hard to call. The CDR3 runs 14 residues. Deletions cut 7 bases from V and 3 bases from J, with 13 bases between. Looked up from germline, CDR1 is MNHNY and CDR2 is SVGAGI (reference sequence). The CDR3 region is CASTDGRGGNTIYF. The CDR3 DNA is TGTGCCAGCACGGATGGTCGGGGTGGAAACACCATATATTTT.

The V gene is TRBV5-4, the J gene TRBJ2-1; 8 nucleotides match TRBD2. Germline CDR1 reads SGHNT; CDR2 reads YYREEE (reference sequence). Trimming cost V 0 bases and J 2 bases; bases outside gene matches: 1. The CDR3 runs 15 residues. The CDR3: CASSLDSGTYNEQFF. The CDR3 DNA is TGTGCCAGCAGCTTGGATAGCGGGACCTACAATGAGCAGTTCTTC.

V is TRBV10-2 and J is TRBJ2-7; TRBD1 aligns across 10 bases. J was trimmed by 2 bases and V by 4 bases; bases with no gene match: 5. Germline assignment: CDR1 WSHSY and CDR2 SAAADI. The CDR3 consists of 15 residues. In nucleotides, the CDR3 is TGCGCCAGCAGTGTCGGAGGACAGGGGGCCTACGAGCAGTACTTC. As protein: CASSVGGQGAYEQYF.

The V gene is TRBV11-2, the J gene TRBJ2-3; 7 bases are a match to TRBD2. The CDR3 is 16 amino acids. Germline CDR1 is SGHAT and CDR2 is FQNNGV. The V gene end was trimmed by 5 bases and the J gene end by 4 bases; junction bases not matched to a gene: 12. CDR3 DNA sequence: TGTGCCAGCAGCCCGCTGTGGGGGGGTAAGGCAGATACGCAGTATTTT. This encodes CASSPLWGGKADTQYF.

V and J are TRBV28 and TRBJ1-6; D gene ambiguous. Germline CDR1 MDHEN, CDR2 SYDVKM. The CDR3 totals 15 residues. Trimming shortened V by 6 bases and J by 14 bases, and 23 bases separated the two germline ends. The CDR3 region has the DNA TGTGCCAGCAGGGATGGACCGGTCGGATCCTTCACCCTCCACTTT. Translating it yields CASRDGPVGSFTLHF.

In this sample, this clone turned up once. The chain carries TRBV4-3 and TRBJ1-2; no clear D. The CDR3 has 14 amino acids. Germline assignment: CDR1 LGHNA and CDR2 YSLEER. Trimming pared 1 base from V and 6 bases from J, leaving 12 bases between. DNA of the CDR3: TGCGCCAGCAGCCAAGGACGGCGGGGAAATGGCTACACCTTC. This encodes CASSQGRRGNGYTF.

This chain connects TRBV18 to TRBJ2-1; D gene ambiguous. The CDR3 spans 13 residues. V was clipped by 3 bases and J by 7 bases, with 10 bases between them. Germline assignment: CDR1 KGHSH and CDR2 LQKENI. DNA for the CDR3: TGTGCCAGCTCACCTTCCACGGTAAATGAGCAGTTCTTC. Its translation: CASSPSTVNEQFF.

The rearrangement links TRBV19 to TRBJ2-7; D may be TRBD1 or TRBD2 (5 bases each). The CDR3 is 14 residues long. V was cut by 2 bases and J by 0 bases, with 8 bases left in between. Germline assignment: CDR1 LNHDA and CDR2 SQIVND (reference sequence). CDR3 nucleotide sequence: TGTGCCAGTAGTATATCGGGGCCCTCCTACGAGCAGTACTTC. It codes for CASSISGPSYEQYF.

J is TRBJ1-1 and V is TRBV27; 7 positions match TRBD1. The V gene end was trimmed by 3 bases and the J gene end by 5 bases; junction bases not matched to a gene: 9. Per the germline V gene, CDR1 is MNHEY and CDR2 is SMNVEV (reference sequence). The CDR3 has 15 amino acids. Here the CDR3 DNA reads TGTGCCAGCAGTTTGGGTCGGAGGGGGCAAACTGAAGCTTTCTTT. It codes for CASSLGRRGQTEAFF.